The next 5 T cell receptor beta chains were all read from a single sample in a study of neurological immune-mediated disorders. MiXCR was run by TCRdb on the 5' RACE reads, yielding one entry per CDR3 protein. The data contain 65,000 to 85,000 distinct CDR3 sequences, 4.5% to 7.5% of them singletons. Time point here: longitudinal time-point 2. The specimen sequenced was PBMCs. These receptors were obtained from an older woman with multiple sclerosis.

This clonotype was seen repeatedly, ten times or more. The CDR3 region has the DNA TGTGCCAGCACCCATCGGGGTACCTACGAGCAGTACTTC. Its translation: CASTHRGTYEQYF. This chain joins TRBV5-5 and TRBJ2-7, with D perhaps matching TRBD2 (5 bases). Trimming left V 6 bases short and J 2 bases short, with 12 bases between. The germline CDR1 and CDR2 sequences are SGHKS and YYEKEE (reference sequence). The CDR3 totals 13 residues. The whole variable domain, remainder taken from reference TRBV5-5 and TRBJ2-7, is DAGVTQSPTHLIKTRGQQVTLRCSPISGHKSVSWYQQVLGQGPQFIFQYYEKEERGRGNFPDRFSARQFPNYSSELNVNALLLGDSALYLCASTHRGTYEQYFGPGTRLTVT.

The sample holds many counts of this clonotype. DNA of the CDR3: TGCGCCAGCAGCTTGGTCGCCACCAGCACAGATACGCAGTATTTT. It translates to CASSLVATSTDTQYF. The chain couples TRBV5-1 to TRBJ2-3; D gene uncertain. From germline, CDR1 is SGHRS and CDR2 YFSETQ. V lost 0 bases and J 0 bases, leaving 8 bases between the germline ends. CDR3 length: 15 residues.

This clonotype was counted ten times or more. This sequence joins TRBV7-8 and TRBJ2-3; 11 bases fit TRBD1. V was pared by 5 bases and J by 6 bases, with 7 bases of the junction left unmatched. The V gene's germline CDR1 is SGHVS and CDR2 FQNEAQ. This CDR3 region has 15 residues. CDR3 sequence: CASSLAGTGGDTQYF. DNA for the CDR3: TGTGCCAGCAGCCTTGCCGGGACAGGGGGGGATACGCAGTATTTT.

The rearrangement uses TRBV20-1 and TRBJ1-1, with 7 bases lining up with TRBD1. This CDR3 comprises 10 residues. Germline loops: CDR1 DFQATT, CDR2 SNEGSKA (reference sequence). V shed 7 bases and J 10 bases; nucleotides not matched to a gene: 6. CDR3 nucleotides: TGCAGTGTCGCCCGGGACAGAGCTTTCTTT. It encodes CSVARDRAFF.

This clonotype was counted many times. CDR3 sequence (DNA): TGCAGTGTCCCGTCCACGCTAGCGGGGCAAGAGACCCAGTACTTC. It is translated as CSVPSTLAGQETQYF. The chain employs TRBV20-1 and TRBJ2-5, with 9 nucleotides matching TRBD2. The germline V gene encodes CDR1 DFQATT and CDR2 SNEGSKA (reference sequence). After removal of 7 bases from V and 2 bases from J, the junction contained 11 bases not matched to a gene. This CDR3 has 15 amino acids.